This is a list of T cell receptor beta chains from one sample in a study of T-cell reconstitution after alpha-beta-depleted transplantation in children. TCRdb re-analysed the PCR reads in MiXCR, keeping a single row per CDR3 protein. The sample carries 500,000 to 750,000 distinct CDR3 sequences, around 27% recorded once. The material was PBMCs, obtained before TCRalphabeta/CD19-depleted stem cell transplant. The receptors originated from a boy less than two years old with Wiskott-Aldrich syndrome, due to receive a stem cell transplant. Each CDR3 is given with its conserved first and last residue. Fields, in order: clone size, V gene, D gene, CDR3 length, J gene, CDR3 DNA, CDR3 protein. D genes are given only for firm matches. Part of the rows lack a size; the others show once, few, many or a class for expanded clones.

-	TRBV4-2	-	15	TRBJ2-1	TGTGCCAGCAGCCAAGACGGACTAGGAGGGGGTGAGCAGTTCTTC	CASSQDGLGGGEQFF
few	TRBV20-1	-	14	TRBJ2-1	TGCAGTGCTAGCAGCCAGGGGATCGTGTATGAGCAGTTCTTC	CSASSQGIVYEQFF
-	TRBV28	TRBD1	16	TRBJ2-7	TGTGCCAGCCTGGGACAGGGAAAATCTACCTCCTACGAGCAGTACTTC	CASLGQGKSTSYEQYF
few	TRBV15	TRBD2	18	TRBJ2-2	TGTGCCACCAGCAGAGCCCTCTGGACTAGCGGGAGGTCCGGGGAGCTGTTTTTT	CATSRALWTSGRSGELFF
few	TRBV19	TRBD1	13	TRBJ1-1	TGTGCCAGTAGTATTCGAGGGACAGGGTATCATTTCTTT	CASSIRGTGYHFF
-	TRBV3-1	TRBD2	16	TRBJ2-3	TGTGCCAGCAGCCAACGGACTAGCGGGATTACAGATACGCAGTATTTT	CASSQRTSGITDTQYF
few	TRBV10-3	TRBD2	14	TRBJ2-7	TGTGCCATCAGTGGACTAGCGGGGAAAGGGGAGCAGTACTTC	CAISGLAGKGEQYF
-	TRBV10-3	-	14	TRBJ2-5	TGTGCCATCAGTGAGTCGCGCAGACAAGAGACCCAGTACTTC	CAISESRRQETQYF
-	TRBV18	-	15	TRBJ2-2	TGTGCCAGCTCACAAAGCGAAAGTAGGATCGGGGAGCTGTTTTTT	CASSQSESRIGELFF
few	TRBV5-4	TRBD1	18	TRBJ2-6	TGTGCCAGCAGCTCAGGACAGGGGGCGCCCTCTGGGGCCAACGTCCTGACTTTC	CASSSGQGAPSGANVLTF
few	TRBV5-1	-	19	TRBJ2-3	TGCGCCAGCAGCTGCCTTTCTAACCTCTTTTCCACTAGCACAGATACGCAGTATTTT	CASSCLSNLFSTSTDTQYF
-	TRBV30	-	12	TRBJ2-7	TGTGCCTGGAGTGTAGGGGGGTACGAGCAGTACTTC	CAWSVGGYEQYF
once	TRBV20-1	TRBD2	15	TRBJ2-5	TGCAGTGCTAGTAGGACTAGCGGTAACCAAGAGACCCAGTACTTC	CSASRTSGNQETQYF
few	TRBV5-1	-	12	TRBJ2-7	TGCGCCAGCACCGGCACGAACTACGAGCAGTACTTC	CASTGTNYEQYF
-	TRBV29-1	TRBD1	12	TRBJ1-1	TGCAGCGTGGGACAGGTTAACACTGAAGCTTTCTTT	CSVGQVNTEAFF
-	TRBV20-1	TRBD1	14	TRBJ1-1	TGCAGTGCTCCCCGGGACAGGGGGAACACTGAAGCTTTCTTT	CSAPRDRGNTEAFF
-	TRBV12-3/TRBV12-4	TRBD1	15	TRBJ2-3	TGTGCCAGCAGTACGGGACAGGGGCGCACAGATACGCAGTATTTT	CASSTGQGRTDTQYF
-	TRBV6-1	-	17	TRBJ2-1	TGTGCCAGCGGATTGATCCCTCTGGCGGTGACCTACAATGAGCAGTTCTTC	CASGLIPLAVTYNEQFF
-	TRBV2	-	15	TRBJ2-3	TGTGCCAGCAAAGACCCAGCGACTAGCACAGATACGCAGTATTTT	CASKDPATSTDTQYF
-	TRBV20-1	-	14	TRBJ2-1	TGCAGTGCTAGAACCCAGGGAGGTCGCAATGAGCAGTTCTTC	CSARTQGGRNEQFF
-	TRBV10-3	-	13	TRBJ2-1	TGTGCCATGAGAGAGTCCGAGCACAATGAGCAGTTCTTC	CAMRESEHNEQFF
-	TRBV20-1	-	12	TRBJ2-1	TGCAGTGCTGGGGGGTGGAACAATGAGCAGTTCTTC	CSAGGWNNEQFF
-	TRBV7-6	-	14	TRBJ1-1	TGTGCCAGCAGCTTACGGGCGGTGAACACTGAAGCTTTCTTT	CASSLRAVNTEAFF
-	TRBV29-1	TRBD1	15	TRBJ2-1	TGCAGCGTTGAAGATTATTGGGACAGTTACAATGAGCAGTTCTTC	CSVEDYWDSYNEQFF
-	TRBV6-1	-	16	TRBJ2-7	TGTGCCTCCAAGGGGTGGCCGGGGGCAAGATTCGCCGAGCAGTACTTC	CASKGWPGARFAEQYF
-	TRBV20-1	-	13	TRBJ2-7	TGCAGTGCTAGAAGACAGCCTTCCTACGAGCAGTACTTC	CSARRQPSYEQYF
-	TRBV7-2	TRBD1	16	TRBJ2-1	TGTGCCAGCAGCTTAGCGCTAACAGGGGGAGGCGGGAAGCAGTTCTTC	CASSLALTGGGGKQFF
few	TRBV7-9	-	14	TRBJ2-5	TGTGCCAGCAGCGACGGGACGCACCAAGAGACCCAGTACTTC	CASSDGTHQETQYF
-	TRBV7-9	TRBD2	16	TRBJ2-1	TGTGCCAGCAGCCGAATAGCGGGAGGGGCCTACAATGAGCAGTTCTTC	CASSRIAGGAYNEQFF
few	TRBV9	TRBD1	14	TRBJ2-7	TGTGCCAGCAGCGGAGGGAGACAGGGTGACGAGCAGTACTTC	CASSGGRQGDEQYF
-	TRBV5-1	-	16	TRBJ2-1	TGCGCCTGCAGCTCAACAGGAGTTTGGCCCTACAATGAGCAGTTCTTC	CACSSTGVWPYNEQFF
-	TRBV10-3	-	13	TRBJ2-1	TGTGCCATCAGGACTCGGGCCTCGGGTGAGCAGTTCTTC	CAIRTRASGEQFF
-	TRBV20-1	TRBD1	13	TRBJ1-5	TGCAGTGTAAAAACAGGGGGTAGGCAGCCCCAGCATTTT	CSVKTGGRQPQHF
-	TRBV9	-	12	TRBJ1-1	TGTGCCAGCAGCGATGGGGTCGCTGAAGCTTTCTTT	CASSDGVAEAFF
few	TRBV20-1	TRBD1	15	TRBJ1-1	TGCAGTGCTAGGATGACAGGGGGCGCAAACACTGAAGCTTTCTTT	CSARMTGGANTEAFF
-	TRBV19	TRBD1	13	TRBJ1-5	TGTGCCAGTCAGCGGCAGGGGGGGCAGCCCCAGCATTTT	CASQRQGGQPQHF
-	TRBV10-3	-	15	TRBJ1-1	TGTGCCATCAGTGAAGGAAGGTCCCTAGGCGTTGAAGCTTTCTTT	CAISEGRSLGVEAFF
-	TRBV14	TRBD2	15	TRBJ2-1	TGTGCCAGCAGCCCCATAAGCGGGAACTACAATGAGCAGTTCTTC	CASSPISGNYNEQFF
few	TRBV20-1	-	14	TRBJ2-2	TGCAGTGCTAGTAATCCGGGGGGACACGGGGAGCTGTTTTTT	CSASNPGGHGELFF
few	TRBV20-1	TRBD2	16	TRBJ2-1	TGCAGTGCTAGAGAGGGACTAGCGGGAGCCCAGAATGAGCAGTTCTTC	CSAREGLAGAQNEQFF
-	TRBV20-1	TRBD2	16	TRBJ2-1	TGCAGTGCTAGAGATGCCGGACTAGTCAGGTCAGATGAGCAGTTCTTC	CSARDAGLVRSDEQFF
-	TRBV29-1	-	13	TRBJ2-3	TGCAGCGTTGGACGGAAACTCACAGATACGCAGTATTTT	CSVGRKLTDTQYF
-	TRBV18	-	15	TRBJ1-5	TGTGCCAGCTCACCCGGATGGGATAGCAATCAGCCCCAGCATTTT	CASSPGWDSNQPQHF
-	TRBV5-1	TRBD2	16	TRBJ2-1	TGCGCCAGCAGCGGGGTTAGCGGGAGCTCCTACAATGAGCAGTTCTTC	CASSGVSGSSYNEQFF
few	TRBV10-3	TRBD2	15	TRBJ2-7	TGTGCCATCAGTGACCCCGGGACTAGTTCCTACGAGCAGTACTTC	CAISDPGTSSYEQYF
-	TRBV5-1	TRBD2	18	TRBJ2-1	TGCGCCAGCAGCTCTATTCCGGGACTAGGGATCTCCTACAATGAGCAGTTCTTC	CASSSIPGLGISYNEQFF
-	TRBV20-1	TRBD1	14	TRBJ2-7	TGCAGTGCTAGAGACGCCGGACAGGGCGACGAGCAGTACTTC	CSARDAGQGDEQYF
few	TRBV28	TRBD1	13	TRBJ1-4	TGTGCCAGCAGAGGGACAGGGAGGGAAAAACTGTTTTTT	CASRGTGREKLFF
many	TRBV5-1	-	14	TRBJ2-3	TGTGCCAGCAGCTTCTCGGGTGGCACAGATACGCAGTATTTT	CASSFSGGTDTQYF
few	TRBV7-9	-	15	TRBJ1-2	TGTGCCAGCACCGATGGTCCGGGGCATGCCTATGGCTACACCTTC	CASTDGPGHAYGYTF
-	TRBV5-1	-	18	TRBJ2-1	TGCGCCAGCAGCTGGACTACTCCGATAGTACAGGGAGGCAATGAGCAGTTCTTC	CASSWTTPIVQGGNEQFF
-	TRBV12-3/TRBV12-4	-	16	TRBJ2-1	TGTGCCAGCAGTTTAGCGCAGGGCGGCTCCTACAATGAGCAGTTCTTC	CASSLAQGGSYNEQFF
-	TRBV6-2/TRBV6-3	TRBD2	16	TRBJ2-4	TGTGCCAGCGCTCGCATACTAGCGGGAGTGGAAAACATTCAGTACTTC	CASARILAGVENIQYF
-	TRBV10-2	-	16	TRBJ2-5	TGCGCCAGCTGTGGGGCGCCGGGGAGGCTCCAAGAGACCCAGTACTTC	CASCGAPGRLQETQYF
few	TRBV6-5	-	16	TRBJ2-3	TGTGCCAGCAGTCTCGAAAGTAGGGGGGCAACAGATACGCAGTATTTT	CASSLESRGATDTQYF
few	TRBV9	-	16	TRBJ2-1	TGTGCCAGCAGCCTCTCCGGGACTCCCGTCTACAATGAGCAGTTCTTC	CASSLSGTPVYNEQFF
few	TRBV20-1	TRBD2	14	TRBJ2-5	TGCAGTGCTAGTTTAGCGGGAGGGGGGGAGACCCAGTACTTC	CSASLAGGGETQYF
-	TRBV12-3/TRBV12-4	TRBD1	15	TRBJ1-5	TGTGCCAGCAGTCCACAGGGGAAGGGCAATCAGCCCCAGCATTTT	CASSPQGKGNQPQHF
few	TRBV6-1	TRBD1	13	TRBJ2-1	TGTGCCAGCAGTGGGACAGGGGGAAGTGAGCAGTTCTTC	CASSGTGGSEQFF
-	TRBV7-6	-	15	TRBJ2-1	TGTGCCAGCAGCTTAGCCGACAGCTCCTACAATGAGCGGTTCTTC	CASSLADSSYNERFF